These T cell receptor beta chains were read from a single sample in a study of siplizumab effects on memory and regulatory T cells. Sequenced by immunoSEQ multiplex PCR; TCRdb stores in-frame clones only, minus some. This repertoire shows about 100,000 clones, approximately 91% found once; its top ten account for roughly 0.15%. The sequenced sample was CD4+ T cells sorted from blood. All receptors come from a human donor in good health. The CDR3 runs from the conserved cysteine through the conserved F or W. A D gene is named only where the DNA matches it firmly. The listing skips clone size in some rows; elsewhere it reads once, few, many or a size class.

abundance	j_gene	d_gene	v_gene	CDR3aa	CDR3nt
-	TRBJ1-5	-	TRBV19	CASSPQGWQQPQHF	TGTGCCAGTAGTCCCCAAGGGTGGCAGCAGCCCCAGCATTTT
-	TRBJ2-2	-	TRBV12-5	CASGRGLTGELFF	TGTGCTAGTGGTCGGGGTTTGACCGGGGAGCTGTTTTTT
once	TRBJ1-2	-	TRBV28	CASGVAGAF	TGTGCCAGCGGGGTAGCGGGCGCCTTC
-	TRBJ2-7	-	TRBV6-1	CASRIGVSYEQYF	TGTGCTAGCAGGATCGGTGTCTCCTACGAGCAGTACTTC
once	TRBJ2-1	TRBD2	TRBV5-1	CASTAGDLYNEQFF	TGCGCCAGCACAGCGGGGGACCTCTACAATGAGCAGTTCTTC
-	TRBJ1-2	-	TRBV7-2	CASQITENYGYTF	TGTGCCAGCCAAATAACAGAGAACTATGGCTACACCTTC
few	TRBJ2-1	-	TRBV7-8	CASSLVTSYNEQFF	TGTGCCAGCAGCTTAGTAACATCCTACAATGAGCAGTTCTTC
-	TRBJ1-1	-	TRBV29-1	CSVEVGGWTEAFF	TGCAGCGTTGAAGTTGGGGGGTGGACTGAAGCTTTCTTT
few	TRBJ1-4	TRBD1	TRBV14	CASSRLGGRDEKLFF	TGTGCCAGCAGCCGTTTAGGGGGCAGGGATGAAAAACTGTTTTTT
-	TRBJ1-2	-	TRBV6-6	CASSYGGAMESYTF	TGTGCCAGCAGCTACGGCGGGGCTATGGAAAGCTACACCTTC
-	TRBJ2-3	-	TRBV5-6	CASSRRNPPQYF	TGTGCCAGCAGCCGGCGGAACCCTCCGCAGTATTTT
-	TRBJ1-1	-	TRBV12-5	CASGPSGSTEAFF	TGTGCTAGTGGTCCCTCCGGGTCCACTGAAGCTTTCTTT
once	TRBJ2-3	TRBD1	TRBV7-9	CASSLTGADTQYF	TGTGCCAGCAGCTTAACAGGGGCAGATACGCAGTATTTT
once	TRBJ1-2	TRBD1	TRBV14	CASSQGGDSSF	TGTGCCAGCAGCCAAGGGGGGGACAGCAGCTTC
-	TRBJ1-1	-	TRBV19	CASSTHPRLNTEAFF	TGTGCCAGTAGTACCCATCCTCGCCTGAACACTGAAGCTTTCTTT
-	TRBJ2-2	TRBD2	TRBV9	CASSVSSGGARDTGELFF	TGTGCCAGCAGCGTCAGTAGCGGGGGGGCCCGGGACACCGGGGAGCTGTTTTTT
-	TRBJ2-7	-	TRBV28	CASSTLRGRNEQYF	TGTGCCAGCAGTACCCTCAGGGGTAGAAACGAGCAGTACTTC
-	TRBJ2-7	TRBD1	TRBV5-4	CASSWGGQGLREQYF	TGTGCCAGCAGCTGGGGGGGACAGGGGTTAAGGGAGCAGTACTTC
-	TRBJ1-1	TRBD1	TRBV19	CATKTGTGNTEAFF	TGTGCCACTAAGACCGGGACAGGGAACACTGAAGCTTTCTTT
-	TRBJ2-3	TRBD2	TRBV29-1	CSVWAEVRGGLSPTDTQYF	TGCAGCGTCTGGGCTGAGGTCCGGGGGGGCCTTTCCCCTACAGATACGCAGTATTTT
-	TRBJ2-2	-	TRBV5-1	CASSLFSGAYTGELFF	TGCGCCAGCAGCTTGTTCTCGGGGGCGTACACCGGGGAGCTGTTTTTT
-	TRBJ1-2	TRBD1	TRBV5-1	CASSVDRLDDYGYTF	TGCGCCAGCAGCGTGGACAGGCTAGACGACTATGGCTACACCTTC
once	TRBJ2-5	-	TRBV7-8	CASSLQGIGETQYF	TGTGCCAGCAGCCTACAGGGTATCGGAGAGACCCAGTACTTC
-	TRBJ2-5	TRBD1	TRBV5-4	CASSKAGRTGHQETQYF	TGTGCCAGCAGCAAGGCGGGACGGACAGGGCATCAAGAGACCCAGTACTTC
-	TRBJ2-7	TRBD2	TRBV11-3	CASSPRSGGAYEQYF	TGTGCCAGCAGCCCGAGGTCGGGGGGAGCCTACGAGCAGTACTTC
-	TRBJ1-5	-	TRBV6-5	CASTPNGVGNQPQHF	TGTGCCAGCACCCCGAATGGAGTGGGCAATCAGCCCCAGCATTTT
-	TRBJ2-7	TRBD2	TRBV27	CASSLAGASYEQYF	TGTGCCAGCAGCCTAGCGGGGGCGAGCTACGAGCAGTACTTC
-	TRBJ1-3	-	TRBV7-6	CASSFLQAYGNTIYF	TGTGCCAGCAGCTTCCTACAGGCGTATGGAAACACCATATATTTT
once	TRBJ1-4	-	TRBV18	CASSPPNLNEKLFF	TGTGCCAGCTCACCACCGAATCTTAATGAAAAACTGTTTTTT
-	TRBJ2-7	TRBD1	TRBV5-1	CASSLEGQPYEQYF	TGCGCCAGCAGCTTGGAGGGACAGCCCTACGAGCAGTACTTC
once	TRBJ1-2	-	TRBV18	CASSPGEGDGYTF	TGTGCCAGCTCACCAGGAGAGGGGGATGGCTACACCTTC
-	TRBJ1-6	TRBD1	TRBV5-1	CASSTGQDNSPLHF	TGCGCCAGCAGCACAGGACAGGACAATTCACCCCTCCACTTT
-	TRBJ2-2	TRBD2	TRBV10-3	CAISESKGIAGAANTGELFF	TGTGCCATCAGTGAGTCTAAGGGAATAGCGGGGGCCGCGAACACCGGGGAGCTGTTTTTT
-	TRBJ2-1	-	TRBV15	CATSRMDEYNEQFF	TGTGCCACCAGCAGAATGGACGAATACAATGAGCAGTTCTTC
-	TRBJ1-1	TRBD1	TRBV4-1	CASSHLDRYNTEAFF	TGCGCCAGCAGCCACTTGGACAGGTATAACACTGAAGCTTTCTTT
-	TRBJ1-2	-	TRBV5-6	CASSFQNYGYTF	TGTGCCAGCAGCTTCCAAAACTATGGCTACACCTTC
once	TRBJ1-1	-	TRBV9	CASSGSASNTEAFF	TGTGCCAGCAGCGGGTCAGCCTCGAACACTGAAGCTTTCTTT
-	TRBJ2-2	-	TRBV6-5	CASSYPQTTGELFF	TGTGCCAGCAGTTACCCCCAAACCACCGGGGAGCTGTTTTTT
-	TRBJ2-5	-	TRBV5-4	CASSPPGGRKETQYF	TGTGCCAGCAGCCCGCCCGGGGGGCGCAAAGAGACCCAGTACTTC
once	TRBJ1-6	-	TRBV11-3	CASSSGTLSPLHF	TGTGCCAGCAGCTCAGGGACTCTCTCACCCCTCCACTTT
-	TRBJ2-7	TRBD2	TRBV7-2	CASSLARGLAYEQYF	TGTGCCAGCAGCTTAGCGCGGGGGTTAGCCTACGAGCAGTACTTC
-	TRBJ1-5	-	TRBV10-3	CAISQGYGNQPQHF	TGTGCCATCAGTCAGGGTTACGGCAATCAGCCCCAGCATTTT
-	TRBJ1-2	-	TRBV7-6	CASSPPGNYGYTF	TGTGCCAGCAGCCCACCGGGGAACTATGGCTACACCTTC
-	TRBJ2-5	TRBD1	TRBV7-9	CASSLPGQTYQETQYF	TGTGCCAGCAGCTTACCGGGACAGACGTACCAAGAGACCCAGTACTTC
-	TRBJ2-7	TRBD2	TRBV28	CASRGLAGGSYEQYF	TGTGCCAGCAGGGGACTAGCGGGGGGGAGCTACGAGCAGTACTTC
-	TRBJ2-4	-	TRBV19	CASSMLQGLGIQYF	TGTGCCAGTAGTATGTTGCAGGGCCTAGGCATTCAGTACTTC